This T cell receptor beta chain appears in the sequencing data of a study of vaccination effects on CD4 cells after COVID-19. The wider study: Everyone in the study got two shots of either the BNT162b2 or mRNA-1273 vaccine.

A note on this clone: As yet, its antigen is unknown.

Only in-frame clones appear in the TCRdb table, and some are missing; sequencing was by immunoSEQ multiplex PCR. Of tens of thousands of clones in the sample, around 72% were seen once. Viral peptide pools were used in the ViraFEST assay to expand antigen-specific CD4+ T cells, and sequencing came afterward. Cultured cells yielded isolated CD4+ T cells after 10 to 11 days. Culturing of 2 million to 2.5 million PBMC per well took place with approximately 9.3 IU/ml IL-2 and around 10 ug/ml peptides. Study-wide findings and caveats: The study dataset contains few convalescent patients and includes no early post-infection timepoints. Whether induced by infection or by vaccine, clones showed marked clonal contraction late after vaccination.

The receptor's source is a human donor who received a COVID-19 vaccine. This sample comprised CD4+ T cells from PBMCs cultured with HCoV-229E spike peptides, obtained before COVID-19 vaccination.

CDR3 sequence (DNA): TGTGCCATCAGTGAGTACGAGGGGCCGGGGTATGGCTACACCTTC. Amino acid sequence: CAISEYEGPGYGYTF. The rearrangement joins TRBV10-3 to TRBJ1-2; D perhaps matches TRBD1 (5 bases). Between the trimmed V and J ends, which lost 1 base and 5 bases, there was a span of 14 bases. Germline values: CDR1 ENHRY, CDR2 SYGVKD. The CDR3 length is 15 residues.